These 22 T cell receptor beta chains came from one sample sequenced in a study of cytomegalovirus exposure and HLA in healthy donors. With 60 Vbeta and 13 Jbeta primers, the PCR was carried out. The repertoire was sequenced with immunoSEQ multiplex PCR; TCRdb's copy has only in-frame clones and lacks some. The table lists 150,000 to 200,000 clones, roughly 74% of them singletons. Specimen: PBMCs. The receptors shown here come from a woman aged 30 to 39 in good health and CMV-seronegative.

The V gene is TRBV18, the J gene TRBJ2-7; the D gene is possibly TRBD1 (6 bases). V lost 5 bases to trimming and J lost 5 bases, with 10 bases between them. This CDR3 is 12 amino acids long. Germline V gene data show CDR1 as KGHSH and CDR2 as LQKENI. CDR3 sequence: CASSTNRDEQYF. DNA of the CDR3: TGTGCCAGCTCAACAAACAGGGACGAGCAGTACTTC.

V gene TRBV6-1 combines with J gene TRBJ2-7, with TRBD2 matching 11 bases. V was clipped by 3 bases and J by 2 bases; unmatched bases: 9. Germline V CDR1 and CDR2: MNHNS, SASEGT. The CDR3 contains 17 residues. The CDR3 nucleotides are TGTGCCAGCAGTGATCCCTCGACTAGCGGGGTCCCCTACGAGCAGTACTTC. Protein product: CASSDPSTSGVPYEQYF.

Here the CDR3 reads CSVWATESNEQFF. In DNA form, the CDR3 reads TGCAGCGTCTGGGCGACAGAGAGCAATGAGCAGTTCTTC. The V gene is TRBV29-1, the J gene TRBJ2-1; a possible D gene is TRBD1 (5 bases). This CDR3 has 13 residues. The germline V gene has CDR1 SQVTM and CDR2 ANQGSEA. Trimming cost V 6 bases and J 6 bases, with 15 bases left between them.

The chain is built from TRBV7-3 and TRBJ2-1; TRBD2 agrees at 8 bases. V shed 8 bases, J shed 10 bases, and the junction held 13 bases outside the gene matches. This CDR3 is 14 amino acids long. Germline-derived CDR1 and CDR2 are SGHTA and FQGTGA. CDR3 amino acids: CASQSGGPTREQFF. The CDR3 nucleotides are TGTGCCAGCCAGAGCGGGGGTCCGACAAGAGAGCAGTTCTTC.

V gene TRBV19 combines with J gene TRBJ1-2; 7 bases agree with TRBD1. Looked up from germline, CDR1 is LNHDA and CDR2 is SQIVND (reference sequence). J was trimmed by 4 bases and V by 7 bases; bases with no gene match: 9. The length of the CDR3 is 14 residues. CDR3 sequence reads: CASIGTANGYGYTF. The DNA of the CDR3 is TGTGCCAGTATAGGGACAGCAAACGGCTATGGCTACACCTTC.

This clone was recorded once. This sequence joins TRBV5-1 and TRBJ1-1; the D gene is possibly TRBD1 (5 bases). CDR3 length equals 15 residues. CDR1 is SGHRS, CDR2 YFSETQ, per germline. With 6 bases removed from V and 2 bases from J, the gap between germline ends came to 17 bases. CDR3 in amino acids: CASKAGIRANTEAFF. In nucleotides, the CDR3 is TGCGCCAGCAAAGCAGGGATCCGGGCCAACACTGAAGCTTTCTTT. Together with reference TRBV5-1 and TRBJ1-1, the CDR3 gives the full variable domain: KAGVTQTPRYLIKTRGQQVTLSCSPISGHRSVSWYQQTPGQGLQFLFEYFSETQRNKGNFPGRFSGRQFSNSRSEMNVSTLELGDSALYLCASKAGIRANTEAFFGQGTRLTVV.

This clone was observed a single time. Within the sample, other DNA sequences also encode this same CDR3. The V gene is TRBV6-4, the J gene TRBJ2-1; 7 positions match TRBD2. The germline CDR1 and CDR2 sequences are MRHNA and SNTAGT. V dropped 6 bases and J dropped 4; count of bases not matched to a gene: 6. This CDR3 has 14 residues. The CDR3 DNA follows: TGTGCCAGCAGCCGAGCGGGAAAATACAATGAGCAGTTCTTC. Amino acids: CASSRAGKYNEQFF.

CDR3 nucleotide sequence: TGTGCCAGCAGCACGGGACAGGTCTCTAATGAAAAACTGTTTTTT. Protein sequence: CASSTGQVSNEKLFF. This chain uses TRBV7-2 with TRBJ1-4; 8 bases are shared with TRBD1. Trimming took 5 bases from V and 3 from J; bases not matched to a gene: 5. This CDR3 contains 15 residues. CDR1 and CDR2 from the germline V gene are SGHTA and FQGNSA.

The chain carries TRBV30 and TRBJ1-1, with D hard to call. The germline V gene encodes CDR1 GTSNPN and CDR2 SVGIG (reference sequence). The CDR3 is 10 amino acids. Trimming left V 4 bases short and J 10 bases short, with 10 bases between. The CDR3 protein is CAWNRRRAFF. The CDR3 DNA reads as TGTGCCTGGAACCGGAGACGAGCTTTCTTT.

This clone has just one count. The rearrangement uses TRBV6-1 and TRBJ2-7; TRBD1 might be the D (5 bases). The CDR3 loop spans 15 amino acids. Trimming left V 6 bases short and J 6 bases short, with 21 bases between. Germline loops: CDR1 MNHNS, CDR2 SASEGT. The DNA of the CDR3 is TGTGCCAGCAGAGGGGTTAGTCAGCAACTATCCGAGCAGTACTTC. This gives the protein CASRGVSQQLSEQYF.

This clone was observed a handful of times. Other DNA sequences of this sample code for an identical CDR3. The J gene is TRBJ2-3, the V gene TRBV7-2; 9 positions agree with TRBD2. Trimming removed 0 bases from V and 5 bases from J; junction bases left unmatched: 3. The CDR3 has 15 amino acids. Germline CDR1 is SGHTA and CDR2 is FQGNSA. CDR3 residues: CASSLAGLARDTQYF. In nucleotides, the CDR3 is TGTGCCAGCAGCTTAGCCGGACTAGCGAGAGATACGCAGTATTTT.

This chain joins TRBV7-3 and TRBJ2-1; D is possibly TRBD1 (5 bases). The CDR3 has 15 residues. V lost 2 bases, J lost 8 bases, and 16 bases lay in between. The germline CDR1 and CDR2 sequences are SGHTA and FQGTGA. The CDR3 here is CASSLVSGRVHEQFF. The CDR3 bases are TGTGCCAGCAGCTTAGTGTCGGGCAGGGTCCATGAGCAGTTCTTC.

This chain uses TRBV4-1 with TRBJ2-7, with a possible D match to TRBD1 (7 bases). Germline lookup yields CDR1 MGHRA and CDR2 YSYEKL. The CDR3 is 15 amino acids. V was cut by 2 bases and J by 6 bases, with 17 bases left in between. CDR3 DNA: TGCGCCAGCAGCCAAACTTCAGGGGGGCCCTTCGAGCAGTACTTC. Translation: CASSQTSGGPFEQYF.

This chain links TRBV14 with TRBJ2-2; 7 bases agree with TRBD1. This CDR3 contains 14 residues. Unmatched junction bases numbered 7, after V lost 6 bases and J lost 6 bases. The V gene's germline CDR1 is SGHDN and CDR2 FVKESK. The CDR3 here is CASRRQGWPGELFF. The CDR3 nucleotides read TGTGCCAGCAGACGACAGGGATGGCCCGGGGAGCTGTTTTTT. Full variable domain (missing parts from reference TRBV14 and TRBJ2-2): EAGVTQFPSHSVIEKGQTVTLRCDPISGHDNLYWYRRVMGKEIKFLLHFVKESKQDESGMPNNRFLAERTGGTYSTLKVQPAELEDSGVYFCASRRQGWPGELFFGEGSRLTVL.

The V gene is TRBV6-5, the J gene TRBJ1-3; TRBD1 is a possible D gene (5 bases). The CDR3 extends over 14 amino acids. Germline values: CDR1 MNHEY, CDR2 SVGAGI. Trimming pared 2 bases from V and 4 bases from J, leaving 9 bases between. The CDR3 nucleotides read TGTGCCAGCAGTTACGACAGATCAGGAAACACCATATATTTT. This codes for CASSYDRSGNTIYF.

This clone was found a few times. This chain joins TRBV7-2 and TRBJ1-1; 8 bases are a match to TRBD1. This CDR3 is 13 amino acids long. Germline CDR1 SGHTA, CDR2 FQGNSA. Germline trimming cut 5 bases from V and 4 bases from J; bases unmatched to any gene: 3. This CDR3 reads CASSRTGGTEAFF. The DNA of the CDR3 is TGTGCCAGCAGCCGTACAGGGGGCACTGAAGCTTTCTTT.

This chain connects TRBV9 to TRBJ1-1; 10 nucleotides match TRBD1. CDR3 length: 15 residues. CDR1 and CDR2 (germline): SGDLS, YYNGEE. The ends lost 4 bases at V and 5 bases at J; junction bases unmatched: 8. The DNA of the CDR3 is TGTGCCAGCAGCTTCGCCGGGACAGGGGAAACTGAAGCTTTCTTT. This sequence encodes CASSFAGTGETEAFF.

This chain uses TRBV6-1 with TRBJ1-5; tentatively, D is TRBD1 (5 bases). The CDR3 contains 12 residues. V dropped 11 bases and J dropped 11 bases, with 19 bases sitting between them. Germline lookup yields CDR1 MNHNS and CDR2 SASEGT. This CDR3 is CAAGGGSRAQHF. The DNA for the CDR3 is TGTGCCGCTGGGGGGGGTTCAAGGGCCCAGCATTTT.

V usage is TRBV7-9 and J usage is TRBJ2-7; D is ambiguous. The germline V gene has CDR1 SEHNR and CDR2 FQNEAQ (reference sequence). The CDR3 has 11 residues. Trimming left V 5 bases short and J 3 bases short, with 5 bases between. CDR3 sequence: CASSESYEQYF. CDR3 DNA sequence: TGTGCCAGCAGCGAGAGCTACGAGCAGTACTTC.

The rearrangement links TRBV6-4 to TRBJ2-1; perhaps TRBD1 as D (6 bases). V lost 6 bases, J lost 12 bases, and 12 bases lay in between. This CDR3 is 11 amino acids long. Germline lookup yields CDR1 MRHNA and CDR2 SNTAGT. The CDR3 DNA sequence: TGTGCCAGCAGACAGGGATGGGTGCAGTTCTTC. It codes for CASRQGWVQFF.

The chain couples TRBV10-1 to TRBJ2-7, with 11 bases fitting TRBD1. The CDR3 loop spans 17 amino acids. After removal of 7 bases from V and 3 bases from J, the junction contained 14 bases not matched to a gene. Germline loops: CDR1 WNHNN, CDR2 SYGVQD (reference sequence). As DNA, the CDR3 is TGCGCCAGCAAAGAGGGGGTGGGAGGGACAGGGGGCTACGAGCAGTACTTC. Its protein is CASKEGVGGTGGYEQYF.

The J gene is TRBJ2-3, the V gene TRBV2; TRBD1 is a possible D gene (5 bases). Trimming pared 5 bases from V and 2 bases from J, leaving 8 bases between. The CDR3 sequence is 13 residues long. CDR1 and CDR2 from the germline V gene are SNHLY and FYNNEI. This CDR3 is CASSSGLTDTQYF. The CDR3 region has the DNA TGTGCCAGCAGTTCAGGGCTCACAGATACGCAGTATTTT.